A selection of T cell receptor beta chains follows, all from one sample in a study of blood T cell repertoires in COVID-19. This table comes from immunoSEQ multiplex PCR, and its TCRdb copy is limited to in-frame clones, with some not included. The sample has 100,000 to 150,000 clones; almost 85% are singletons. Sequenced input: peripheral blood. These receptors were taken from a woman in her twenties or thirties who had recovered from COVID-19. Both conserved end residues are part of each CDR3. Fields, in order: V gene, J gene, D gene, clone size, CDR3 DNA, CDR3 protein. A D gene is named only where the DNA matches it firmly. Clone size appears in some rows only: once, few, many, or a class for an expanded clone.

>TRBV5-1|TRBJ2-1|-|few
TGCGCCAGCAGCTTGCAGGGAGGTTCCTACAATGAGCAGTTCTTC
CASSLQGGSYNEQFF
>TRBV25-1|TRBJ2-1|TRBD1|-
TGTGCCAGCAGTGATGCCACCAAGACAGGGAGCAATGAGCAGTTCTTC
CASSDATKTGSNEQFF
>TRBV5-6|TRBJ2-6|TRBD2|few
TGTGCCAGCAGCTGGGGACTAGCGGGAGATGGGGCCAACGTCCTGACTTTC
CASSWGLAGDGANVLTF
>TRBV4-1|TRBJ1-1|-|few
TGCGCCAGCAGCTGGATTTCGGAGGACACTGAAGCTTTCTTT
CASSWISEDTEAFF
>TRBV5-4|TRBJ1-1|TRBD1|-
TGTGCCAGCAGCTTGGTTGCCGGGACAGGGACTGAAGCTTTCTTT
CASSLVAGTGTEAFF
>TRBV2|TRBJ2-3|-|-
TGTGCCAGCGGGAGAAGCGGCCCTTCTTCTAGCACAGATACGCAGTATTTT
CASGRSGPSSSTDTQYF
>TRBV30|TRBJ2-1|TRBD1|-
TGTGCCTGGAGCAGGACAGGGGGTGAGCAGTTCTTC
CAWSRTGGEQFF
>TRBV19|TRBJ1-1|TRBD1|-
TGTGCCAGTAGTATAGGCGGGACAGGGGGCACTGAAGCTTTCTTT
CASSIGGTGGTEAFF
>TRBV6-5|TRBJ2-1|TRBD1|-
TGTGCCAGCAGGACAGGGGTCTCCTACAATGAGCAGTTCTTC
CASRTGVSYNEQFF
>TRBV10-3|TRBJ1-5|TRBD1|-
TGTGCCACCTCGACAGGGGGACTTCAGCCCCAGCATTTT
CATSTGGLQPQHF
>TRBV19|TRBJ2-1|TRBD2|few
TGTGCCAGTAACCTAGCGGGGCTCAATGAGCAGTTCTTC
CASNLAGLNEQFF
>TRBV5-8|TRBJ2-3|-|-
TGTGCCAGCAGCCCCGGAGTTGGTACCCGGGGAAACACAGATACGCAGTATTTT
CASSPGVGTRGNTDTQYF
>TRBV19|TRBJ2-5|TRBD1|-
TGTGCCAGTAGCCGGACAGGGCTGCAAGAGACCCAGTACTTC
CASSRTGLQETQYF
>TRBV3-1/TRBV3-2|TRBJ1-4|TRBD1|once
TGTGCCAGCAGCCAACTCCCCGGGACAGGGGGCAAAGAAAAACTGTTTTTT
CASSQLPGTGGKEKLFF
>TRBV6-1|TRBJ1-2|-|-
TGTGCCAGCAGTGATGGAACAGGGAACAACTATGGCTACACCTTC
CASSDGTGNNYGYTF
>TRBV14|TRBJ1-1|-|once
TGTGCCAGCAGCCAAGATGGTGGCAGGGTCGCTGAAGCTTTCTTT
CASSQDGGRVAEAFF
>TRBV10-1|TRBJ2-1|-|few
TGCGCCAGCAGTGATGTTCGGGGAGGGGGATATGAGCAGTTCTTC
CASSDVRGGGYEQFF
>TRBV5-5|TRBJ2-7|-|-
TGTGCCAGCAGCTTGGAATCAGGGGTCACCTACGAGCAGTACTTC
CASSLESGVTYEQYF
>TRBV27|TRBJ2-2|-|-
TGTGCCAGCAGTATAGTGAGGACTGGGATCTACGGCACCGGGGAGCTGTTTTTT
CASSIVRTGIYGTGELFF
>TRBV11-3|TRBJ2-1|TRBD1|-
TGTGCCAGCAGCCCAGGGGGACAGGGCTCCTACAATGAGCAGTTCTTC
CASSPGGQGSYNEQFF
>TRBV5-1|TRBJ1-2|-|-
TGCGCCAGCAGCTTTTATGCAGGGGCATTCTATGGCTACACCTTC
CASSFYAGAFYGYTF
>TRBV3-1/TRBV3-2|TRBJ2-7|-|-
TGTGCCAGCAGCCAAGAGCTGCGACGGACTATTCAAACCTACGAGCAGTACTTC
CASSQELRRTIQTYEQYF
>TRBV6-5|TRBJ1-1|-|-
TGTGCCACCTGTTGGGGGCCGGAGACTGAAGCTTTCTTT
CATCWGPETEAFF
>TRBV15|TRBJ1-5|TRBD1|-
TGTGCCACCAGCAAGGACAGGGGAGTTCAGCCCCAGCATTTT
CATSKDRGVQPQHF
>TRBV18|TRBJ1-5|TRBD1|-
TGTGCCAGCTCAGGTACAGGGGATCAGCCCCAGCATTTT
CASSGTGDQPQHF
>TRBV11-2|TRBJ1-3|-|few
TGTGCCAGCAGCCCCCGACTGGCGGGAAACACCATATATTTT
CASSPRLAGNTIYF
>TRBV5-1|TRBJ2-2|TRBD1|-
TGCGCCAGCAGCTTGGTAACGGGACAGGAGAGACCCGGGGAGCTGTTTTTT
CASSLVTGQERPGELFF
>TRBV5-8|TRBJ2-7|TRBD2|-
TGTGCCAGCAGCCCCACCCTAGCGGGGGGGAACTCCTACGAGCAGTACTTC
CASSPTLAGGNSYEQYF
>TRBV7-8|TRBJ2-1|TRBD2|once
TGTGCCAGCAGCTTAGTTGGAGGGACTAGAGACAATGAGCAGTTCTTC
CASSLVGGTRDNEQFF
>TRBV7-3|TRBJ2-5|TRBD1|-
TGTGCCAGCAGCTTAGGGACAGGGAGTGGGGAGACCCAGTACTTC
CASSLGTGSGETQYF
>TRBV15|TRBJ1-2|-|-
TGTGCCACCAGCGGGCGGGGACGGCCGGTGAGAGGCTACACCTTC
CATSGRGRPVRGYTF
>TRBV10-3|TRBJ1-2|TRBD1|-
TGTGCCGTGGGACAGACAGCCTATGGCTACACCTTC
CAVGQTAYGYTF
>TRBV12-3/TRBV12-4|TRBJ1-1|-|-
TGTGCCAGCAGTTTATCCCGGAACACTGAAGCTTTCTTT
CASSLSRNTEAFF
>TRBV25-1|TRBJ2-5|TRBD2|-
TGTGCCAGCAGTGAGATGACTAGCGGGAGGAAAGAGACCCAGTACTTC
CASSEMTSGRKETQYF
>TRBV5-1|TRBJ1-2|TRBD1|-
TGCGCCAGCAGCTTGGAGGGACAGGGGGCCTATGGCTACACCTTC
CASSLEGQGAYGYTF
>TRBV14|TRBJ2-1|TRBD2|-
TGTGCCAGCAGGGAAGCGGGATACAATGAGCAGTTCTTC
CASREAGYNEQFF
>TRBV7-3|TRBJ2-3|-|-
TGTGCCAGCAGCTCAGGACAGAAACCTACAGATACGCAGTATTTT
CASSSGQKPTDTQYF
>TRBV10-1|TRBJ2-3|TRBD2|once
TGCGCCAGCAGTGACGGACTAGCGGCCACAGATACGCAGTATTTT
CASSDGLAATDTQYF
>TRBV12-3/TRBV12-4|TRBJ1-2|-|-
TGTGCCAGCAGCCTAGAGGGTTTTGGCTACACCTTC
CASSLEGFGYTF
>TRBV9|TRBJ1-2|-|-
TGTGCCAGCAGCCCACGGGCGGGAGGCTACACCTTC
CASSPRAGGYTF
>TRBV2|TRBJ2-7|-|-
TGTGCCAGCATCTACCTACAGGGTTTCTACGAGCAGTACTTC
CASIYLQGFYEQYF
>TRBV28|TRBJ2-7|TRBD1|-
TGTGCCAGCAGTTCCGACAGGGAACCCTACGAGCAGTACTTC
CASSSDREPYEQYF
>TRBV6-2/TRBV6-3|TRBJ2-7|TRBD2|-
TGTGCCAGCAGTTACACCGAAGTGGCTAGCGGCCACCTGGAATCCTACGAGCAGTACTTC
CASSYTEVASGHLESYEQYF
>TRBV27|TRBJ2-3|-|-
TGTGCCAGCAGTTTATCCCGACTCGGAAATACGCAGTATTTT
CASSLSRLGNTQYF
>TRBV30|TRBJ2-3|-|-
TGTGCCTGGAGTGTATTATCAGATACGCAGTATTTT
CAWSVLSDTQYF
>TRBV4-1|TRBJ2-3|TRBD2|-
TGCGCCAGCAGCCAAGTAAAGGGACTAGCGGCCGGCACAGATACGCAGTATTTT
CASSQVKGLAAGTDTQYF
>TRBV7-9|TRBJ2-2|-|-
TGTGCCAGCAGCTCCAGTTATGGAGGCGTGGGGGAGCTGTTTTTT
CASSSSYGGVGELFF
>TRBV11-2|TRBJ1-1|-|-
TGTGCCAGCAGCTTAGGGAGGGGGGGACAAAAGAGATCCACTGAAGCTTTCTTT
CASSLGRGGQKRSTEAFF